The 24 T cell receptor beta chains reported below all come from one sample, sequenced in a study of T cell responses to AZD1222 COVID-19 vaccine. This table comes from immunoSEQ multiplex PCR, and its TCRdb copy is limited to in-frame clones, with some not included. The sample consists of some 100,000 clones, about 88% of them appearing once. Sequencing used peripheral blood, obtained on day 0 of AZD1222 vaccination. The source is an adult in good health.

The rearrangement joins TRBV5-4 to TRBJ1-1; TRBD1 is a possible D gene (5 bases). Trimming took off 5 bases at V and 0 bases at J, with 17 bases between the two ends. Germline CDR1 is SGHNT and CDR2 is YYREEE (reference sequence). CDR3 length: 16 residues. The CDR3 reads CASSKGAPKMNTEAFF. DNA for the CDR3: TGTGCCAGCAGTAAAGGGGCGCCGAAAATGAACACTGAAGCTTTCTTT.

The chain recombines TRBV12-5 with TRBJ2-5, with D possibly being TRBD2 (5 bases). The CDR3 runs to 17 residues. CDR1 is LGHNT, CDR2 FRNRAP, per germline. The V end was cut by 1 base, the J end by 0 bases, with 15 bases between. In DNA form, the CDR3 reads TGTGCTAGTGGTTTGGGGTTTGGCCGGGGTAACCAAGAGACCCAGTACTTC. Amino acid sequence: CASGLGFGRGNQETQYF.

With respect to this clone: At one boundary the junction diverges from the germline segment, which might be a read error. The CDR3 DNA reads TGTGCCAGCAGCTTAGGGGGCCTGGGCTACACCTTC. Its translation: CASSLGGLGYTF. This chain links TRBV12-3 or TRBV12-4 with TRBJ1-2; 7 bases match TRBD1. The CDR3 runs 12 residues.

Only one count was recorded for this clone. V is TRBV3-1 (or the pseudogene TRBV3-2) and J is TRBJ2-5; TRBD2 matches 9 bases. V trimming: 10 bases; J trimming: 4 bases; junction bases outside the gene matches: 7. Germline V CDR1 and CDR2: LGHDT, YNNKEL (reference sequence). This CDR3 is 13 amino acids long. The CDR3 DNA sequence: TGTGCCACCATAGCGGGGGCCCTAGAGACCCAGTACTTC. Its translation: CATIAGALETQYF.

V and J are TRBV24-1 and TRBJ2-2; TRBD1 aligns across 7 bases. CDR1 and CDR2 from the germline V gene are KGHDR and SFDVKD. This CDR3 comprises 16 residues. V trimming: 4 bases; J trimming: 1 base; junction bases outside the gene matches: 5. The CDR3 protein is CATSDPGQRNTGELFF. CDR3 coding DNA: TGTGCCACCAGTGACCCGGGACAGCGGAACACCGGGGAGCTGTTTTTT.

A word on this clone: Germline is not matched at one junction end, which may reflect a read error. This rearrangement joins TRBV29-1 to TRBJ2-1, with a weak D call TRBD2 (7 bases). CDR3 length: 15 residues. The germline gives CDR1 SQVTM, CDR2 ANQGSEA. The CDR3 nucleotides are TGCAGCGTCGAAGGGGGGCTAGCGGTCTACAATGAGCAGTTCTTC. The encoded protein is CSVEGGLAVYNEQFF.

V gene TRBV7-8 combines with J gene TRBJ2-7; 8 nucleotides align to TRBD2. The V segment lost 0 bases and the J segment 1 base; nucleotides outside the gene matches: 8. Germline V lookup: CDR1 SGHVS, CDR2 FQNEAQ. This CDR3 is 17 amino acids long. As DNA, the CDR3 is TGTGCCAGCAGCTTAGCGCTAAGCGGGAGTAATTCCTACGAGCAGTACGTC. This translates into CASSLALSGSNSYEQYV.

J is TRBJ1-3 and V is TRBV2, with a possible D match to TRBD1 (5 bases). This CDR3 region has 15 residues. Germline-derived CDR1 and CDR2 are SNHLY and FYNNEI. Trimming stripped 8 bases from V and 0 bases from J, with 14 bases between. CDR3 DNA sequence: TGTGCCAGCCAGGGATCAGTAAGCTCTGGAAACACCATATATTTT. Translating it yields CASQGSVSSGNTIYF.

V usage is TRBV11-3 and J usage is TRBJ2-1, with unresolved D. This CDR3 has 13 residues. Germline CDR1 and CDR2: SGHNT and YENEEA. Trimming pared 2 bases from V and 8 bases from J, leaving 10 bases between. The CDR3 reads CASSLTGFHEQFF. CDR3 DNA sequence: TGTGCCAGCAGCTTAACCGGATTCCATGAGCAGTTCTTC.

The rearrangement joins TRBV18 to TRBJ1-1; D is perhaps TRBD1 (5 bases). The CDR3 is made up of 18 amino acids. CDR1 KGHSH and CDR2 LQKENI come from the germline V gene. The V gene lost 1 base and the J gene lost 2 bases, with 20 bases spanning the gap. The CDR3 loop reads CASSPRIGGGVSNTEAFF. In DNA form, the CDR3 reads TGTGCCAGCTCACCACGAATTGGGGGGGGAGTCTCTAACACTGAAGCTTTCTTT.

The chain has TRBV9 and TRBJ2-7; D gene uncertain. Germline CDR1 reads SGDLS; CDR2 reads YYNGEE. The CDR3 is 15 residues long. V was pared by 1 base and J by 2 bases, with 13 bases between. Written as DNA, the CDR3 is TGTGCCAGCAGCGTAACGGCCGGAGCCCCCTACGAGCAGTACTTC. This codes for CASSVTAGAPYEQYF.

The chain employs TRBV27 and TRBJ2-2; 8 bases line up with TRBD1. Germline values: CDR1 MNHEY, CDR2 SMNVEV (reference sequence). V was clipped by 3 bases and J by 7 bases; unmatched bases: 4. The CDR3 extends over 14 amino acids. The CDR3 here is CASSLTGAGGELFF. The CDR3 DNA follows: TGTGCCAGCAGTTTGACAGGGGCGGGCGGGGAGCTGTTTTTT.

The chain couples TRBV4-1 to TRBJ1-1; 8 positions match TRBD1. The CDR3 runs to 15 residues. Germline CDR1 and CDR2: MGHRA and YSYEKL. V dropped 10 bases and J dropped 1; count of bases not matched to a gene: 11. CDR3 bases: TGCGCCACCACAGGGGGGGGCTCGGAGAACACTGAAGCTTTCTTT. It yields the protein CATTGGGSENTEAFF.

This chain joins TRBV9 and TRBJ2-3; D is perhaps TRBD1 or TRBD2 (6 bases each). The germline V gene has CDR1 SGDLS and CDR2 YYNGEE. The CDR3 spans 14 residues. Between the trimmed V and J ends, which lost 1 base and 3 bases, there was a span of 9 bases. CDR3 coding DNA: TGTGCCAGCAGCGTAACAGGGAGGACAGATACGCAGTATTTT. Translated: CASSVTGRTDTQYF.

The chain joins TRBV18 to TRBJ1-2; no clear D. Germline assignment: CDR1 KGHSH and CDR2 LQKENI. Between the trimmed V and J ends, which lost 3 bases and 5 bases, there was a span of 13 bases. The CDR3 is made up of 14 amino acids. CDR3 coding DNA: TGTGCCAGCTCACCGCCAACAAGAATATATGGCTACACCTTC. This codes for CASSPPTRIYGYTF.

The chain links TRBV6-1 to TRBJ2-5, with TRBD2 identical over 7 bases. Germline values: CDR1 MNHNS, CDR2 SASEGT. This CDR3 is 13 amino acids long. With V trimmed by 7 bases and J by 2 bases, 4 bases remained unmatched. The CDR3 nucleotides read TGTGCCAGCAATTTCGGGGGGCAAGAGACCCAGTACTTC. Translating it yields CASNFGGQETQYF.

The chain joins TRBV7-2 to TRBJ2-7, with D perhaps matching TRBD2 (6 bases). Trimming stripped 4 bases from V and 4 bases from J, with 11 bases between. The CDR3 runs to 13 residues. From germline, CDR1 is SGHTA and CDR2 FQGNSA. The CDR3 DNA reads TGTGCCAGCAGCTCCGTTGCGGGGTACGAGCAGTACGTC. As protein: CASSSVAGYEQYV.

The V and J genes are TRBV9 and TRBJ2-3; 14 bases align to TRBD2. V trimming: 4 bases; J trimming: 2 bases; junction bases outside the gene matches: 3. The CDR3 is 16 residues long. Looked up from germline, CDR1 is SGDLS and CDR2 is YYNGEE. The CDR3 sequence: CASSPGLAGATDTQYF. CDR3 DNA: TGTGCCAGCAGCCCGGGACTAGCGGGAGCCACAGATACGCAGTATTTT. Together with reference TRBV9 and TRBJ2-3, the CDR3 gives the full variable domain: DSGVTQTPKHLITATGQRVTLRCSPRSGDLSVYWYQQSLDQGLQFLIQYYNGEERAKGNILERFSAQQFPDLHSELNLSSLELGDSALYFCASSPGLAGATDTQYFGPGTRLTVL.

The J gene is TRBJ1-1, the V gene TRBV7-9; TRBD1 is a possible D gene (5 bases). The ends were cut back, 3 bases at V and 5 bases at J, with 16 bases in the middle. CDR3 size: 15 residues. Germline lookup yields CDR1 SEHNR and CDR2 FQNEAQ (reference sequence). CDR3 amino acids: CASSFPAGTKTEAFF. CDR3 nucleotides: TGTGCCAGCAGCTTCCCGGCAGGGACGAAAACTGAAGCTTTCTTT.

V is TRBV18 and J is TRBJ2-1; D may be TRBD2 (6 bases). The germline gives CDR1 KGHSH, CDR2 LQKENI. This CDR3 contains 15 residues. V was clipped by 3 bases and J by 6 bases, with 15 bases between them. The CDR3 nucleotides read TGTGCCAGCTCACCGACGACTAGGGGCCGCAATGAGCAGTTCTTC. This sequence encodes CASSPTTRGRNEQFF. Combining the CDR3 with reference TRBV18 and TRBJ2-1 gives the whole variable domain NAGVMQNPRHLVRRRGQEARLRCSPMKGHSHVYWYRQLPEEGLKFMVYLQKENIIDESGMPKERFSAEFPKEGPSILRIQQVVRGDSAAYFCASSPTTRGRNEQFFGPGTRLTVL.

V gene TRBV27 combines with J gene TRBJ1-5; 8 positions agree with TRBD1. Germline-derived CDR1 and CDR2 are MNHEY and SMNVEV (reference sequence). This CDR3 region has 19 residues. The ends lost 2 bases at V and 0 bases at J; junction bases unmatched: 12. The CDR3: CASSLKGTGGANSNQPQHF. The DNA for the CDR3 is TGTGCCAGCAGTTTAAAAGGGACAGGTGGGGCTAATAGCAATCAGCCCCAGCATTTT.

This rearrangement joins TRBV6-2 or TRBV6-3 to TRBJ1-2, with D unresolved. The CDR3 covers 13 residues. Trimming left V 2 bases short and J 7 bases short, with 11 bases between. The germline gives CDR1 MNHEY, CDR2 SVGEGT. In DNA, the CDR3 is TGTGCCAGCAGTTACCCCGCGGCCGGTGGCTACACCTTC. It codes for CASSYPAAGGYTF.

The chain combines TRBV2 with TRBJ1-5, with a weak D call TRBD1 (5 bases). This CDR3 has 16 amino acids. In germline, CDR1 is SNHLY, CDR2 FYNNEI. V was trimmed by 3 bases and J by 0 bases, leaving 12 bases between them. The CDR3 DNA sequence: TGTGCCAGCAGTGAGGATAGGACATTTAGCAATCAGCCCCAGCATTTT. Translated, it gives CASSEDRTFSNQPQHF. Using reference TRBV2 and TRBJ1-5 for the parts outside the CDR3, the full variable domain is EPEVTQTPSHQVTQMGQEVILRCVPISNHLYFYWYRQILGQKVEFLVSFYNNEISEKSEIFDDQFSVERPDGSNFTLKIRSTKLEDSAMYFCASSEDRTFSNQPQHFGDGTRLSIL.

The V gene is TRBV3-1 (or the pseudogene TRBV3-2), the J gene TRBJ1-4; TRBD1 matches at 7 bases. Trimming cost V 1 base and J 7 bases; bases outside gene matches: 12. This CDR3 is 17 amino acids long. Germline-derived CDR1 and CDR2 are LGHDT and YNNKEL (reference sequence). This CDR3 reads CASSQVPTQGVGEKLFF. Here the CDR3 DNA reads TGTGCCAGCAGCCAAGTGCCCACTCAGGGGGTGGGTGAAAAACTGTTTTTT.